This entry is about one T cell receptor beta chain. As yet, its antigen is unknown. This sample was included in a study of cytomegalovirus exposure and HLA in healthy donors. 13 Jbeta primers and 60 Vbeta primers were used for the PCR. The repertoire was sequenced with immunoSEQ multiplex PCR; TCRdb's copy has only in-frame clones and lacks some. There are approximately 120,000 clones in the sample; 75% to 85% occur only once, and roughly 9.3% lies in the top ten. The CDR3 extends over 14 amino acids. Trimming removed 5 bases from V and 0 bases from J, with 5 bases in between. CDR1 is SGHTA and CDR2 is FQGNSA in the germline V gene. Study results and caveats: It was taken for granted in presence/absence analyses that sequencing depth across donors was roughly uniform. Sequencing probably produced one cluster of sequence variants that were highly shared. Analysis performed later found roughly 18,000 TCR beta sequences associated with HLA alleles at 0.05 false discovery rate.

The sequenced material came from PBMCs. The sequence derives from a woman in her forties or fifties in good health and CMV-seropositive. This chain connects TRBV7-2 to TRBJ2-6, with D hard to call. The CDR3 DNA follows: TGTGCCAGCAGCCCCATCTCTGGGGCCAACGTCCTGACTTTC. Translating gives CASSPISGANVLTF.